These 18 T cell receptor beta chains were all obtained from the same sample, sequenced in a study of spatial heterogeneity in lung cancer. Time point noted: sample taken at primary tumor resection. Each CDR3 protein is one row after TCRdb ran MiXCR on the 5' RACE reads. The table lists tens of thousands of distinct CDR3 sequences, 3.1% of them singletons. The sequences come from normal lung tissue next to the tumor, collected at surgery. The receptors were sampled from a male donor with early-stage non-small cell lung cancer.

This clonotype was observed many times. The V call is TRBV28, the J call TRBJ1-4; no clear D gene. V was pared by 7 bases and J by 8 bases, with 20 bases between. The CDR3 is 15 amino acids. In germline, CDR1 is MDHEN, CDR2 SYDVKM. CDR3 region: CASKSSPGRAEKLFF. CDR3 coding DNA: TGTGCCAGCAAGTCTAGCCCCGGGAGGGCAGAAAAACTGTTTTTT. The full variable domain, with the rest looked up from reference TRBV28 and TRBJ1-4, is DVKVTQSSRYLVKRTGEKVFLECVQDMDHENMFWYRQDPGLGLRLIYFSYDVKMKEKGDIPEGYSVSREKKERFSLILESASTNQTSMYLCASKSSPGRAEKLFFGSGTQLSVL.

This clonotype appeared many times. The rearrangement links TRBV11-3 to TRBJ2-2, with 10 bases fitting TRBD2. The CDR3 contains 16 residues. Germline V gene sequence: CDR1 SGHNT, CDR2 YENEEA. Trimming at V came to 3 bases and at J to 5 bases, leaving 6 bases not matched to a gene. The CDR3 protein is CASSFSAGGGTGELFF. CDR3 nucleotides: TGTGCCAGCAGCTTCTCAGCGGGAGGGGGAACCGGGGAGCTGTTTTTT.

This clonotype was seen repeatedly, ten times or more. The chain uses TRBV18 and TRBJ2-5, with D possibly TRBD2 on 6 matching bases. V was cut by 3 bases and J by 1 base, with 9 bases left in between. This CDR3 spans 14 amino acids. The germline CDR1 and CDR2 sequences are KGHSH and LQKENI. CDR3 sequence (DNA): TGTGCCAGCTCACCCCAGGGACTCCAAGAGACCCAGTACTTC. Protein: CASSPQGLQETQYF. Complete variable domain (other parts from reference TRBV18 and TRBJ2-5): NAGVMQNPRHLVRRRGQEARLRCSPMKGHSHVYWYRQLPEEGLKFMVYLQKENIIDESGMPKERFSAEFPKEGPSILRIQQVVRGDSAAYFCASSPQGLQETQYFGPGTRLLVL.

This clonotype was seen ten or more times. The J gene is TRBJ1-2, the V gene TRBV5-1; 7 nucleotides line up with TRBD1. The V gene's germline CDR1 is SGHRS and CDR2 YFSETQ. With V trimmed by 1 base and J by 4 bases, 4 bases remained unmatched. The CDR3 extends over 14 amino acids. The CDR3 sequence is CASSLRGTAYGYTF. The CDR3, as DNA: TGCGCCAGCAGCTTGCGGGGGACAGCCTATGGCTACACCTTC.

Ten or more counts support this clonotype. CDR3 sequence (DNA): TGTGCCAGCAGGACCGGGACAGGGACTAATCAGCCCCAGCATTTT. Translation gives CASRTGTGTNQPQHF. The rearrangement links TRBV6-2 or TRBV6-3 to TRBJ1-5, with TRBD1 identical over 9 bases. The CDR3 extends over 15 amino acids. Trimming cost V 6 bases and J 4 bases; bases outside gene matches: 7. Germline lookup yields CDR1 MNHEY and CDR2 SVGEGT.

Only a few counts were recorded for this clonotype. This could be a read error, since a much larger clone is one nucleotide away. This chain connects TRBV6-2 or TRBV6-3 to TRBJ1-5, with 7 bases lining up with TRBD1. The CDR3 spans 13 residues. The germline V gene has CDR1 MNHEY and CDR2 SVGEGT. The V and J ends lost 7 bases and 4 bases, in that order; junction bases with no gene match: 4. The CDR3 sequence is CASNTQGNQPQHF. CDR3 nucleotide sequence: TGTGCCAGCAATACACAGGGGAATCAGCCCCAGCATTTT.

At least ten counts were recorded for this clonotype. As DNA, the CDR3 is TGCGCCAGCAGTGAAGGGACAGGGGGCGGCACTGAAGCTTTCTTT. Amino acids: CASSEGTGGGTEAFF. The chain couples TRBV10-2 to TRBJ1-1; 12 nucleotides line up with TRBD1. The CDR3 consists of 15 residues. Per germline, CDR1 WSHSY and CDR2 SAAADI. V lost 3 bases to trimming and J lost 4 bases; unmatched junction nucleotides: 3.

This chain uses TRBV6-2 or TRBV6-3 with TRBJ1-2; D is ambiguous. CDR1 and CDR2 from the germline V gene are MNHEY and SVGEGT. The CDR3 sequence is 12 residues long. The V end was cut by 2 bases, the J end by 2 bases, with 3 bases between. DNA for the CDR3: TGTGCCAGCAGTTACGAAAACTATGGCTACACCTTC. The encoded protein is CASSYENYGYTF.

This clonotype was seen ten or more times. This chain connects TRBV7-9 to TRBJ1-1; D not certain. V shed 7 bases and J shed 3 bases, with 6 bases lying between them. This CDR3 comprises 11 residues. In germline, CDR1 is SEHNR, CDR2 FQNEAQ (reference sequence). CDR3 sequence: CASISDTEAFF. CDR3 nucleotides: TGTGCCAGCATCTCCGACACTGAAGCTTTCTTT.

Many counts were recorded for this clonotype. V usage is TRBV12-3 or TRBV12-4 and J usage is TRBJ1-1, with D unresolved. The length of the CDR3 is 20 residues. V lost 7 bases and J lost 3, with 33 bases in between. The CDR3 loop reads CASIAGRVRRERGLDTEAFF. The CDR3 DNA follows: TGTGCCAGCATTGCGGGGAGGGTTCGACGTGAACGTGGGTTAGACACTGAAGCTTTCTTT.

This clonotype was detected ten times or more. The genes are TRBV24-1 and TRBJ1-2; tentatively, D is TRBD1 (5 bases). This CDR3 has 13 amino acids. CDR1 is KGHDR and CDR2 is SFDVKD in the germline V gene. V shed 6 bases and J shed 4 bases, with 11 bases lying between them. The CDR3 DNA is TGTGCCACCAGTTCCGACAGCTTCTATGGCTACACCTTC. Its protein is CATSSDSFYGYTF.

In DNA, the CDR3 is TGTGCCAGCAGCCCGGCCTTTAACAGAAGAGTTCTGGAGCAGTACTTC. Protein sequence: CASSPAFNRRVLEQYF. The chain links TRBV5-5 to TRBJ2-7, with D unresolved. The CDR3 loop spans 16 amino acids. The V gene lost 4 bases and the J gene lost 7 bases, with 24 bases spanning the gap. Germline V gene lookup returns CDR1 SGHKS and CDR2 YYEKEE (reference sequence). The full variable domain, its missing parts supplied by reference TRBV5-5 and TRBJ2-7, is DAGVTQSPTHLIKTRGQQVTLRCSPISGHKSVSWYQQVLGQGPQFIFQYYEKEERGRGNFPDRFSARQFPNYSSELNVNALLLGDSALYLCASSPAFNRRVLEQYFGPGTRLTVT.

This clonotype has a count of ten or more. The gene calls are TRBV5-6 and TRBJ2-1; tentative D call: TRBD2 (6 bases). CDR3 length: 15 amino acids. Trimming took 1 base from V and 2 from J, leaving 10 bases between them. Germline values: CDR1 SGHDT, CDR2 YYEEEE. DNA for the CDR3: TGTGCCAGCAGCTTGAACGGGGGAGCCTACAATGAGCAGTTCTTC. It yields the protein CASSLNGGAYNEQFF. The whole variable domain, filled in from reference TRBV5-6 and TRBJ2-1, reads DAGVTQSPTHLIKTRGQQVTLRCSPKSGHDTVSWYQQALGQGPQFIFQYYEEEERQRGNFPDRFSGHQFPNYSSELNVNALLLGDSALYLCASSLNGGAYNEQFFGPGTRLTVL.

This clonotype was seen many times. The rearrangement joins TRBV28 to TRBJ1-5, with unresolved D. Germline assignment: CDR1 MDHEN and CDR2 SYDVKM. Trimming stripped 1 base from V and 3 bases from J, with 7 bases between. The CDR3 has 14 residues. CDR3 amino acids: CASSLFPNNQPQHF. In DNA form, the CDR3 reads TGTGCCAGCAGTTTATTTCCAAACAATCAGCCCCAGCATTTT. Combining the CDR3 with reference TRBV28 and TRBJ1-5 gives the whole variable domain DVKVTQSSRYLVKRTGEKVFLECVQDMDHENMFWYRQDPGLGLRLIYFSYDVKMKEKGDIPEGYSVSREKKERFSLILESASTNQTSMYLCASSLFPNNQPQHFGDGTRLSIL.

The chain has TRBV12-3 or TRBV12-4 and TRBJ2-3, with no clear D. The CDR3 extends over 15 amino acids. V lost 3 bases and J lost 2, with 12 bases in between. The CDR3 sequence: CASSLDGGHTDTQYF. The CDR3, as DNA: TGTGCCAGCAGTTTGGATGGTGGGCACACAGATACGCAGTATTTT.

This clonotype was counted ten times or more. The V call is TRBV2, the J call TRBJ2-1; no reliable D call. The CDR3 is 15 residues long. Trimming removed 8 bases at V and 8 bases at J, with 22 bases between. Germline values: CDR1 SNHLY, CDR2 FYNNEI. For the CDR3, the DNA is TGTGCCAGCTCACTATCTGGCGTTAGTTTGGATGAGCAGTTCTTC. Translated: CASSLSGVSLDEQFF.

This chain uses TRBV28 with TRBJ2-7; D is possibly TRBD2 (5 bases). CDR1 is MDHEN, CDR2 SYDVKM, per germline. The CDR3 extends over 16 amino acids. The V gene lost 4 bases and the J gene lost 3 bases, with 19 bases spanning the gap. For the CDR3, the DNA is TGTGCCAGCAGTTCGTCCCGGTGGGCGGGTGGCTACGAGCAGTACTTC. It encodes CASSSSRWAGGYEQYF.

This clonotype was recorded many times. V gene TRBV25-1 combines with J gene TRBJ2-6; D is unresolved. The CDR3 is 18 residues long. The V gene lost 2 bases and the J gene lost 2 bases, with 16 bases spanning the gap. Germline values: CDR1 MGHDK, CDR2 SYGVNS. The CDR3 loop is CASSEPAASPTGANVLTF. The CDR3 nucleotides are TGTGCCAGCAGTGAACCCGCAGCCTCTCCCACTGGGGCCAACGTCCTGACTTTC.